This entry lists 18 T cell receptor beta chains sequenced from one sample in a study of T cell repertoires in cytomegalovirus infection. MiXCR, run by TCRdb on the reads, gives a single entry per CDR3 protein. The sample yields approximately 500,000 distinct CDR3 sequences, more than 25% seen once. Sequencing was carried out using PBMCs. The receptors here all came from a human donor in good health (CMV status not recorded). Some clones in this sample may be carry-over from other donors' samples.

This chain uses TRBV20-1 with TRBJ2-5; 9 bases are a match to TRBD2. The V segment lost 4 bases and the J segment 4 bases; nucleotides outside the gene matches: 7. The CDR3 is 14 amino acids. Per the germline V gene, CDR1 is DFQATT and CDR2 is SNEGSKA (reference sequence). The CDR3 region is CSATSGVAGETQYF. The CDR3, as DNA: TGCAGTGCTACTAGCGGGGTAGCGGGAGAGACCCAGTACTTC.

This sequence joins TRBV3-1 and TRBJ2-1, with TRBD2 matching over 12 bases. The CDR3 is 15 amino acids. From germline, CDR1 is LGHDT and CDR2 YNNKEL (reference sequence). The V segment lost 5 bases and the J segment 6 bases; nucleotides outside the gene matches: 5. CDR3 sequence reads: CASSSSGLAGNEQFF. CDR3 DNA: TGTGCCAGCAGCTCATCGGGACTAGCGGGCAATGAGCAGTTCTTC.

The V call is TRBV19, the J call TRBJ1-2; TRBD1 matches at 7 bases. The CDR3 consists of 15 residues. Germline V gives CDR1 LNHDA, CDR2 SQIVND (reference sequence). After removal of 5 bases from V and 4 bases from J, the junction contained 10 bases not matched to a gene. CDR3 sequence reads: CASSPTGTEIYGYTF. CDR3 DNA: TGTGCCAGTAGTCCAACCGGGACAGAGATCTATGGCTACACCTTC.

The CDR3, as DNA: TGTGCCAGCGCTCCGGGACAGGGGAGAAGTAGCAATCAGCCCCAGCATTTT. Residues: CASAPGQGRSSNQPQHF. This chain uses TRBV12-3 or TRBV12-4 with TRBJ1-5, with TRBD1 matching over 10 bases. Trimming removed 8 bases from V and 0 bases from J; junction bases left unmatched: 10. The CDR3 runs to 17 residues.

The CDR3 DNA follows: TGTGCCAGCAGGCTGGGGGGCCTGGATGCTTTCTTT. It is translated as CASRLGGLDAFF. The chain has TRBV7-4 and TRBJ1-1; maybe TRBD1 (6 bases). The CDR3 extends over 12 amino acids. V lost 6 bases and J 11 bases, leaving 16 bases between the germline ends. CDR1 is SGHVT, CDR2 SQSDAQ, per germline.

This clonotype has only a few counts. The rearrangement joins TRBV12-3 or TRBV12-4 to TRBJ1-1, with D maybe TRBD1 (5 bases). The V end lost 7 bases, the J end lost 7 bases, and 10 bases lay between the germline ends. This CDR3 has 11 residues. The CDR3 bases are TGTGCCAGCACTCCCACAGGTGAAGCTTTCTTT. It translates to CASTPTGEAFF.

This chain links TRBV3-1 with TRBJ1-1; D gene uncertain. Trimming pared 3 bases from V and 4 bases from J, leaving 9 bases between. The germline CDR1 and CDR2 sequences are LGHDT and YNNKEL (reference sequence). This CDR3 has 13 residues. The CDR3 loop is CASSHEGTTEAFF. In DNA, the CDR3 is TGTGCCAGCAGCCATGAAGGTACCACTGAAGCTTTCTTT.

V is TRBV28 and J is TRBJ1-1; 7 bases map to TRBD1. Germline V CDR1 and CDR2: MDHEN, SYDVKM. With V trimmed by 3 bases and J by 5 bases, 9 bases remained unmatched. The CDR3 is made up of 15 amino acids. CDR3 region: CASSLPTGWGTEAFF. CDR3 in DNA: TGTGCCAGCAGTTTGCCGACAGGGTGGGGGACTGAAGCTTTCTTT.

V gene TRBV6-5 combines with J gene TRBJ2-7; D perhaps matches TRBD1 (5 bases). V was trimmed by 4 bases and J by 2 bases, leaving 15 bases between them. Germline V gene sequence: CDR1 MNHEY, CDR2 SVGAGI. The CDR3 is 15 amino acids. CDR3 in DNA: TGTGCCAGCAGTTCTGATGAAGGGGCAGCCTACGAGCAGTACTTC. Amino acids: CASSSDEGAAYEQYF.

V gene TRBV12-3 or TRBV12-4 combines with J gene TRBJ2-1; TRBD2 aligns across 9 bases. The CDR3 consists of 15 residues. V was clipped by 5 bases and J by 4 bases; unmatched bases: 6. CDR3 coding DNA: TGTGCCAGCAGTAACCCTAGCGGGGTATACAATGAGCAGTTCTTC. It specifies CASSNPSGVYNEQFF.

To note about this clonotype: Relative to the germline gene, one junction end is altered; a read error may explain this. The chain employs TRBV6-5 and TRBJ1-2, with TRBD1 matching over 12 bases. CDR1 MNHEY and CDR2 SVGAGI come from the germline V gene. CDR3 length equals 17 residues. DNA for the CDR3: TGTGCCAGCAGTTCCAACCCCGGGACAGGGGGCAACTATGGCTACACCTTT. Residues: CASSSNPGTGGNYGYTF.

This chain joins TRBV5-5 and TRBJ2-5; a possible D gene is TRBD1 (6 bases). V lost 0 bases and J lost 5, with 14 bases in between. CDR3 length: 15 amino acids. CDR1 and CDR2 from the germline V gene are SGHKS and YYEKEE (reference sequence). The CDR3 reads CASSLGRGEGETQYF. The DNA of the CDR3 is TGTGCCAGCAGCTTGGGCAGGGGAGAAGGGGAGACCCAGTACTTC.

V and J are TRBV4-1 and TRBJ1-1, with a weak D call TRBD1 (6 bases). The CDR3 runs 16 residues. V gave up 1 base and J gave up 1 base, with 13 bases separating them. Germline V lookup: CDR1 MGHRA, CDR2 YSYEKL. CDR3 region: CASSQANGQKNTEAFF. Here the CDR3 DNA reads TGCGCCAGCAGCCAAGCTAACGGACAGAAGAACACTGAAGCTTTCTTT.

The chain has TRBV28 and TRBJ2-7; D is possibly TRBD2 (5 bases). The V end was cut by 5 bases, the J end by 0 bases, with 17 bases between. The CDR3 runs 16 residues. Germline CDR1 MDHEN, CDR2 SYDVKM. The CDR3 reads CASSPMSVTSSYEQYF. CDR3 coding DNA: TGTGCCAGCAGTCCCATGAGCGTCACTAGCTCCTACGAGCAGTACTTC.

The chain uses TRBV7-3 and TRBJ2-7; 7 nucleotides align to TRBD1. Unmatched junction bases numbered 3, after V lost 5 bases and J lost 2 bases. Germline V gene sequence: CDR1 SGHTA, CDR2 FQGTGA. CDR3 size: 13 residues. The CDR3 loop is CASSKRGPYEQYF. The DNA of the CDR3 is TGTGCCAGCAGCAAAAGGGGGCCCTACGAGCAGTACTTC.

The genes are TRBV30 and TRBJ1-6; 7 bases fit TRBD1. The CDR3 is made up of 13 amino acids. Germline CDR1 is GTSNPN and CDR2 is SVGIG (reference sequence). Losses at the gene ends were 3 bases for V and 10 bases for J; bases not matched to a gene: 6. The CDR3 nucleotides read TGTGCCTGGAGGGAGGGACAGAGATCACCCCTCCACTTT. Its protein is CAWREGQRSPLHF.

The chain has TRBV6-8 and TRBJ2-2, with a possible D match to TRBD2 (5 bases). The ends were cut back, 0 bases at V and 4 bases at J, with 9 bases in the middle. Germline V gives CDR1 MNHGY, CDR2 SAAAGT. The CDR3 has 15 residues. The CDR3: CASSYSGSGTGELFF. CDR3 sequence (DNA): TGTGCCAGCAGTTACTCGGGCAGCGGCACCGGGGAGCTGTTTTTT.

The genes are TRBV15 and TRBJ1-1; no clear D. There are 13 residues in the CDR3. Trimming took off 0 bases at V and 5 bases at J, with 7 bases between the two ends. Looked up from germline, CDR1 is LNHNV and CDR2 is YYDKDF (reference sequence). The CDR3 is CATSRDRRTEAFF. The CDR3, as DNA: TGTGCCACCAGCAGAGATCGAAGAACTGAAGCTTTCTTT.